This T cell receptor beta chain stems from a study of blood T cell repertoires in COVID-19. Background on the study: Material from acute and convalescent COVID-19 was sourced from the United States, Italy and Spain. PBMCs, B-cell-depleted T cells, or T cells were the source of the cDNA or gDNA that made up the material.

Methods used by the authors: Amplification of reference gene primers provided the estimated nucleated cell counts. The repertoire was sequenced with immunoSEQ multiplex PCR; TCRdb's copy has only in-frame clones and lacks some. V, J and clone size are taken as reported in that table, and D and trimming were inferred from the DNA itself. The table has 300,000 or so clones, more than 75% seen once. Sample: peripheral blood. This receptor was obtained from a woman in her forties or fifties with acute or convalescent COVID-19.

The CDR3 spells CATGQGGTQYF. The CDR3 region has the DNA TGTGCCACAGGACAGGGAGGGACCCAGTACTTC. The J gene is TRBJ2-5, the V gene TRBV28; TRBD1 matches 8 bases. The CDR3 has 11 residues. Trimming at V came to 10 bases and at J to 7 bases, leaving 5 bases not matched to a gene. Germline V CDR1 and CDR2: MDHEN, SYDVKM. Full variable domain (remainder filled in from reference TRBV28 and TRBJ2-5): DVKVTQSSRYLVKRTGEKVFLECVQDMDHENMFWYRQDPGLGLRLIYFSYDVKMKEKGDIPEGYSVSREKKERFSLILESASTNQTSMYLCATGQGGTQYFGPGTRLLVL.